The 19 T cell receptor beta chains below were found in one sample sequenced in a study of T cell repertoires in cytomegalovirus infection. TCRdb recomputed calls from the reads with MiXCR, one row per CDR3 protein. In the table there are some 680,000 distinct CDR3 sequences, 35% to 40% of which are singletons. The specimen was PBMCs. Receptors originate from a human donor in good health (CMV status not recorded). Some clones in this sample may be carry-over from other donors' samples.

The chain combines TRBV28 with TRBJ1-4; possible D gene TRBD1, 5 bases. The CDR3 spans 13 residues. V dropped 10 bases and J dropped 5 bases, with 14 bases sitting between them. The germline V gene encodes CDR1 MDHEN and CDR2 SYDVKM. CDR3 region: CATRQLLNEKLFF. In DNA, the CDR3 is TGTGCCACCCGACAGTTACTAAATGAAAAACTGTTTTTT.

Points on this clonotype: The conserved final phenylalanine or tryptophan is absent from the CDR3, which likely points to a read error. The chain employs TRBV28 and TRBJ2-1; 11 bases are a match to TRBD2. The CDR3 runs 16 residues. The ends lost 8 bases at V and 3 bases at J; junction bases unmatched: 9. CDR1 and CDR2 from the germline V gene are MDHEN and SYDVKM. DNA for the CDR3: TGTGCCAGCCATAACCAGGGACTAGCGGACTACAATGAGCAGTTCTTA. Protein product: CASHNQGLADYNEQFL.

The sample holds a few counts of this clonotype. This sequence joins TRBV28 and TRBJ1-6; D is undetermined. The V gene's germline CDR1 is MDHEN and CDR2 SYDVKM. This CDR3 has 12 residues. The V end was cut by 6 bases, the J end by 12 bases, with 12 bases between. The CDR3 protein is CASRSSGEPLHF. CDR3 bases: TGTGCCAGCAGGTCTTCTGGGGAACCCCTCCACTTT.

This clonotype was detected only a few times. V is TRBV6-1 and J is TRBJ2-1; 9 nucleotides line up with TRBD2. Germline V gene lookup returns CDR1 MNHNS and CDR2 SASEGT. V trimming: 6 bases; J trimming: 6 bases; junction bases outside the gene matches: 9. The length of the CDR3 is 15 residues. This CDR3 is CASSYLGLAANEQFF. CDR3 bases: TGTGCCAGCAGCTATCTGGGACTAGCCGCCAATGAGCAGTTCTTC.

This clonotype was recorded a few times. The chain links TRBV4-1 to TRBJ1-2; weak D call: TRBD1 (5 bases). The germline gives CDR1 MGHRA, CDR2 YSYEKL. Between the trimmed V and J ends, which lost 4 bases and 2 bases, there was a span of 17 bases. The CDR3 extends over 16 amino acids. Here the CDR3 reads CASSLAGPGSNYGYTF. The CDR3 region has the DNA TGCGCCAGCAGCCTCGCGGGCCCAGGGTCCAACTATGGCTACACCTTC.

This clonotype has a handful of counts. The chain links TRBV11-2 to TRBJ2-4, with TRBD2 matching over 8 bases. Germline trimming cut 5 bases from V and 15 bases from J; bases unmatched to any gene: 15. The CDR3 loop spans 14 amino acids. CDR1 and CDR2 (germline): SGHAT, FQNNGV. CDR3 DNA: TGTGCCAGCAGCCATCCCAAAAGAGCGGGAGAACGGTACTTC. Translation gives CASSHPKRAGERYF.

In the case of this clonotype: Because the CDR3's place on the DNA is in doubt, the DNA is left out and the CDR3 is given as listed by TCRdb. This chain's CDR3 is CASSSSGGGNTIYF. The rearrangement links TRBV28 to TRBJ1-3; the table's D gene call, TRBD1, was not cross checked with the DNA. The germline V gene has CDR1 MDHEN and CDR2 SYDVKM. Including both end residues, the CDR3 is 14 amino acids long.

V gene TRBV7-3 combines with J gene TRBJ2-2, with TRBD1 as a possible D gene (6 bases). The CDR3 is made up of 16 amino acids. Germline-derived CDR1 and CDR2 are SGHTA and FQGTGA. V gave up 3 bases and J gave up 4 bases, with 15 bases separating them. CDR3 loop: CASSFSAGVITGELFF. The CDR3 region has the DNA TGTGCCAGCAGCTTCTCGGCAGGGGTTATCACCGGGGAGCTGTTTTTT.

This rearrangement joins TRBV10-3 to TRBJ2-7; no clear D gene. Germline loops: CDR1 ENHRY, CDR2 SYGVKD. The CDR3 extends over 11 amino acids. Between the trimmed V and J ends, which lost 9 bases and 2 bases, there was a span of 8 bases. Written as DNA, the CDR3 is TGTGCCATGGGTCAGACCTACGAGCAGTACTTC. Protein: CAMGQTYEQYF.

V and J are TRBV27 and TRBJ1-6; 10 nucleotides line up with TRBD1. The CDR3 contains 16 residues. V lost 5 bases to trimming and J lost 6 bases; unmatched junction nucleotides: 7. Germline V lookup: CDR1 MNHEY, CDR2 SMNVEV (reference sequence). The CDR3 DNA reads as TGTGCCAGCAGTCCTCGGACAGGGGGGAGTAATTCACCCCTCCACTTT. Protein: CASSPRTGGSNSPLHF.

In its sample, this clonotype was seen once. The V gene is TRBV20-1, the J gene TRBJ1-2, with TRBD1 as a possible D gene (6 bases). Germline loops: CDR1 DFQATT, CDR2 SNEGSKA (reference sequence). The CDR3 loop spans 13 amino acids. The V and J ends lost 5 bases and 0 bases respectively, with 10 bases between them. The CDR3 DNA reads as TGCAGTGCTGAGGACAGAGCTAACTATGGCTACACCTTC. It encodes CSAEDRANYGYTF.

This clonotype has a handful of counts. This chain links TRBV7-9 with TRBJ2-5, with D perhaps TRBD1 (6 bases). Germline V CDR1 and CDR2: SEHNR, FQNEAQ (reference sequence). The CDR3 is 15 amino acids. V was clipped by 5 bases and J by 3 bases, with 16 bases between them. CDR3: CASSPPWTVEETQYF. The CDR3 region has the DNA TGTGCCAGCAGCCCTCCCTGGACAGTGGAAGAGACCCAGTACTTC.

This clonotype was found a few times. The J gene is TRBJ2-7, the V gene TRBV7-6, with D perhaps matching TRBD1 (6 bases). V gave up 0 bases and J gave up 3 bases, with 9 bases separating them. Looked up from germline, CDR1 is SGHVS and CDR2 is FNYEAQ. The CDR3 totals 14 residues. The CDR3 DNA follows: TGTGCCAGCAGCTTAGCAACAGGGTACTACGAGCAGTACTTC. It codes for CASSLATGYYEQYF.

The chain uses TRBV7-4 and TRBJ2-3, with 8 bases that match TRBD2. Unmatched junction bases numbered 8, after V lost 6 bases and J lost 9 bases. Germline CDR1 reads SGHVT; CDR2 reads SQSDAQ. The CDR3 is made up of 13 amino acids. CDR3 loop: CASRKAGVETQYF. The CDR3 DNA sequence: TGTGCCAGCAGAAAAGCGGGAGTCGAAACGCAGTATTTT.

This clonotype was counted ten times or more. The rearrangement links TRBV7-2 to TRBJ2-5, with 12 bases that match TRBD2. Germline CDR1 reads SGHTA; CDR2 reads FQGNSA. Trimming at V came to 0 bases and at J to 2 bases, leaving 4 bases not matched to a gene. The CDR3 covers 17 residues. CDR3 protein: CASSLAGLAGRQETQYF. The CDR3 DNA reads TGTGCCAGCAGCTTAGCGGGACTAGCGGGTCGACAAGAGACCCAGTACTTC.

In this sample, this clonotype turned up once. Sequence at one end of the junction differs from germline and may be a read error. The chain couples TRBV4-1 to TRBJ2-3; 10 bases line up with TRBD2. The CDR3 covers 12 residues. Germline V CDR1 and CDR2: MGHRA, YSYEKL. This CDR3 reads CASSQEDSGRSF. The DNA of the CDR3 is TGTGCCAGCAGCCAAGAGGATAGCGGGAGGTCTTTT.

This clonotype has a handful of counts. This sequence joins TRBV6-1 and TRBJ1-6, with a possible D match to TRBD1 (6 bases). The CDR3 runs 15 residues. Germline CDR1 reads MNHNS; CDR2 reads SASEGT. V lost 6 bases to trimming and J lost 8 bases, with 17 bases between them. CDR3 coding DNA: TGTGCCAGCAGATTCTCCGGGACAAGGGATTCACCCCTCCACTTT. Protein sequence: CASRFSGTRDSPLHF.

This clonotype was counted only a few times. The J gene is TRBJ1-4, the V gene TRBV7-9; D call uncertain. V was clipped by 7 bases and J by 3 bases, with 15 bases between them. The CDR3 is made up of 15 amino acids. Germline V gives CDR1 SEHNR, CDR2 FQNEAQ (reference sequence). The CDR3 DNA sequence: TGTGCCAGCACCGTAGCCTGGAGCTCTAATGAAAAACTGTTTTTT. Translating gives CASTVAWSSNEKLFF.

CDR3 nucleotide sequence: TGTGCCAGCAGCTCCCTAAGGGGTGAGCAGTTCTTC. It translates to CASSSLRGEQFF. V gene TRBV7-2 combines with J gene TRBJ2-1, with a tentative D call TRBD1 (5 bases). The V end lost 4 bases, the J end lost 9 bases, and 10 bases lay between the germline ends. Germline lookup yields CDR1 SGHTA and CDR2 FQGNSA. This CDR3 comprises 12 residues.